What follows are 30 T cell receptor beta chains derived from one specimen sequenced in a study of technical replicates of blood from a few donors (dated by TCRdb to the late 2010s). Library generation was performed with the immunoSEQ multiplex PCR assay. What TCRdb holds here is the immuneACCESS table cut down to in-frame rearrangements. Part of the clones is not present; checked against another copy, under half of the missing clones reflect an unresolved V gene, and the others are unexplained. A total of more than 90,000 clones appear in this sample, more than 90% of them only once. The top ten constitute over 0.2% of the sample. The sample comprised T cells isolated from PBMCs. Every receptor here comes from a human donor in good health.

The rearrangement links TRBV28 to TRBJ2-2, with D possibly matching TRBD2 (5 bases). Per germline, CDR1 MDHEN and CDR2 SYDVKM. Trimming took off 3 bases at V and 8 bases at J, with 10 bases between the two ends. This CDR3 is 13 amino acids long. The CDR3 loop is CASSLRLSGELFF. CDR3 nucleotide sequence: TGTGCCAGCAGTTTGCGACTATCTGGGGAGCTGTTTTTT.

This rearrangement joins TRBV6-5 to TRBJ2-3; tentatively, D is TRBD2 (5 bases). In germline, CDR1 is MNHEY, CDR2 SVGAGI. The CDR3 length is 16 residues. Trimming left V 0 bases short and J 3 bases short, with 13 bases between. For the CDR3, the DNA is TGTGCCAGCAGTTACTCTCGGAGGAGTGTTACAGATACGCAGTATTTT. It yields the protein CASSYSRRSVTDTQYF.

This clone was seen only once. J is TRBJ2-2 and V is TRBV5-5; D unresolved. Germline V gene data show CDR1 as SGHKS and CDR2 as YYEKEE (reference sequence). The CDR3 contains 14 residues. V was shortened by 1 base and J by 0 bases, with 4 bases between the two germline ends. The CDR3 spells CASSLTANTGELFF. In nucleotides, the CDR3 is TGTGCCAGCAGCTTGACAGCGAACACCGGGGAGCTGTTTTTT.

This clone appeared once. V and J are TRBV12-2 and TRBJ2-2; the D call in the table, TRBD2, was not verified against the DNA. TRBV12-2 is termed a pseudogene. The CDR3 has 19 residues. The CDR3 protein is CASRLGGEGLAGITGELFF. CDR3 nucleotides: TGTGCAAGTCGCTTAGGCGGCGAGGGACTAGCGGGGATCACCGGGGAGCTGTTTTTT.

In its sample, this clone was seen a few times. The chain links TRBV10-2 to TRBJ1-5, with no clear D. The CDR3 extends over 17 amino acids. Trimming took off 3 bases at V and 7 bases at J, with 22 bases between the two ends. Germline CDR1 and CDR2: WSHSY and SAAADI. The CDR3 nucleotides read TGCGCCAGCAGTGATGTCGGTTGGGCATCGGCAGGCCAGCCCCAGCATTTT. This sequence encodes CASSDVGWASAGQPQHF.

The chain has TRBV12-5 and TRBJ2-3, with D possibly matching TRBD1 (5 bases). Germline values: CDR1 LGHNT, CDR2 FRNRAP. V lost 5 bases, J lost 4 bases, and 10 bases lay in between. The length of the CDR3 is 13 residues. Here the CDR3 DNA reads TGTGCTAGTGGTCCCTCAGGGCCAGATACGCAGTATTTT. Translation gives CASGPSGPDTQYF. Full variable domain (rest looked up from reference TRBV12-5 and TRBJ2-3): DARVTQTPRHKVTEMGQEVTMRCQPILGHNTVFWYRQTMMQGLELLAYFRNRAPLDDSGMPKDRFSAEMPDATLATLKIQPSEPRDSAVYFCASGPSGPDTQYFGPGTRLTVL.

V usage is TRBV5-1 and J usage is TRBJ1-2, with TRBD1 matching 7 bases. CDR1 and CDR2 from the germline V gene are SGHRS and YFSETQ. The trim removed 1 base at V and 7 bases at J, leaving 4 bases unmatched. The CDR3 extends over 13 amino acids. CDR3 protein: CASSLTGDGGYTF. CDR3 bases: TGCGCCAGCAGCTTGACAGGGGATGGTGGCTACACCTTC.

The V and J genes are TRBV29-1 and TRBJ2-2; TRBD2 matches 12 bases. Germline loops: CDR1 SQVTM, CDR2 ANQGSEA. The CDR3 sequence is 14 residues long. J was trimmed by 7 bases and V by 6 bases; bases with no gene match: 6. This CDR3 reads CSVQGTSGYGELFF. CDR3 DNA: TGCAGCGTCCAAGGGACTAGCGGGTACGGGGAGCTGTTTTTT.

V and J are TRBV29-1 and TRBJ2-7; tentative D call: TRBD2 (6 bases). The ends were cut back, 2 bases at V and 2 bases at J, with 13 bases in the middle. The V gene's germline CDR1 is SQVTM and CDR2 ANQGSEA. The CDR3 contains 14 residues. CDR3 region: CSVEWGRRPYEQYF. The CDR3 DNA sequence: TGCAGCGTTGAATGGGGGAGGAGACCCTACGAGCAGTACTTC.

The chain recombines TRBV5-1 with TRBJ1-1, with 8 bases fitting TRBD1. The CDR3 covers 14 residues. Germline CDR1 reads SGHRS; CDR2 reads YFSETQ. Unmatched junction bases numbered 2, after V lost 0 bases and J lost 4 bases. The CDR3 DNA reads TGCGCCAGCAGCTTGGACAGGGGGAGCACTGAAGCTTTCTTT. Protein product: CASSLDRGSTEAFF.

V is TRBV28 and J is TRBJ2-5, with 9 bases aligning to TRBD1. The CDR3 consists of 14 residues. Germline loops: CDR1 MDHEN, CDR2 SYDVKM. V shed 6 bases and J 3 bases; nucleotides not matched to a gene: 5. The CDR3 loop is CASSGTGFKETQYF. CDR3 bases: TGTGCCAGCAGCGGGACAGGGTTTAAAGAGACCCAGTACTTC.

The CDR3 bases are TGTGCCAGTAGTATTAGACAGGCCGGGACTAGCGGGAGATTAAGGAACACCGGGGAGCTGTTTTTT. Residues: CASSIRQAGTSGRLRNTGELFF. This chain connects TRBV19 to TRBJ2-2; 14 positions match TRBD2. CDR3 size: 22 residues. V dropped 3 bases and J dropped 1; count of bases not matched to a gene: 16. In germline, CDR1 is LNHDA, CDR2 SQIVND (reference sequence).

The genes are TRBV6-5 and TRBJ1-2; perhaps TRBD1 as D (6 bases). The CDR3 runs 13 residues. Germline V CDR1 and CDR2: MNHEY, SVGAGI. Trimming stripped 5 bases from V and 4 bases from J, with 11 bases between. The CDR3 sequence is CASSTGTSYGYTF. The CDR3 bases are TGTGCCAGCAGTACAGGGACCTCCTATGGCTACACCTTC.

The chain joins TRBV14 to TRBJ2-3; 8 bases match TRBD2. Germline lookup yields CDR1 SGHDN and CDR2 FVKESK. The CDR3 runs to 16 residues. Unmatched junction bases numbered 9, after V lost 3 bases and J lost 4 bases. The CDR3 DNA is TGTGCCAGCAGCCATCAACGGGAGGGTAGAGCAGATACGCAGTATTTT. It encodes CASSHQREGRADTQYF.

V gene TRBV7-3 combines with J gene TRBJ2-2; 11 positions agree with TRBD2. V shed 5 bases, J shed 7 bases, and the junction held 6 bases outside the gene matches. CDR3 length equals 15 residues. Germline V gene sequence: CDR1 SGHTA, CDR2 FQGTGA. Written as DNA, the CDR3 is TGTGCCAGCAGCGGGACAGGGACTAGCGGCGGGGAGCTGTTTTTT. This encodes CASSGTGTSGGELFF.

The rearrangement links TRBV4-2 to TRBJ2-2; 9 nucleotides line up with TRBD1. The CDR3 has 14 amino acids. In germline, CDR1 is LGHNA, CDR2 YNFKEQ. The V and J ends lost 10 bases and 5 bases, in that order; junction bases with no gene match: 8. The CDR3 region has the DNA TGTGCCACCCATGACGACAGGGGGACCGGGGAGCTGTTTTTT. This codes for CATHDDRGTGELFF.

The chain couples TRBV19 to TRBJ2-2; TRBD2 matches 7 bases. The germline V gene encodes CDR1 LNHDA and CDR2 SQIVND (reference sequence). The V and J ends lost 8 bases and 4 bases, in that order; junction bases with no gene match: 7. The CDR3 runs to 14 residues. As DNA, the CDR3 is TGTGCCAGTGTGGCAGGGAGGGTCACCGGGGAGCTGTTTTTT. Translating it yields CASVAGRVTGELFF. The full variable domain, completed using reference TRBV19 and TRBJ2-2, is DGGITQSPKYLFRKEGQNVTLSCEQNLNHDAMYWYRQDPGQGLRLIYYSQIVNDFQKGDIAEGYSVSREKKESFPLTVTSAQKNPTAFYLCASVAGRVTGELFFGEGSRLTVL.

The gene calls are TRBV9 and TRBJ1-1; the D gene is possibly TRBD1 (5 bases). The V and J ends lost 4 bases and 3 bases respectively, with 16 bases between them. Germline assignment: CDR1 SGDLS and CDR2 YYNGEE. The CDR3 runs 15 residues. The CDR3 DNA follows: TGTGCCAGCAGCCCCCGGACGTTAGGGGACACTGAAGCTTTCTTT. Translated: CASSPRTLGDTEAFF.

CDR3 loop: CASRSANEQFF. CDR3 nucleotide sequence: TGTGCCAGCAGGAGCGCAAATGAGCAGTTCTTC. The chain carries TRBV6-1 and TRBJ2-1; no definite D call. Looked up from germline, CDR1 is MNHNS and CDR2 is SASEGT. V gave up 6 bases and J gave up 7 bases, with 7 bases separating them. The CDR3 runs to 11 residues.

The chain recombines TRBV4-1 with TRBJ1-5, with D perhaps TRBD1 (5 bases). Trimming took 4 bases from V and 7 from J, leaving 14 bases between them. This CDR3 spans 14 amino acids. Per germline, CDR1 MGHRA and CDR2 YSYEKL. CDR3 DNA sequence: TGCGCCAGCAGCCTCCCGGGGGTCAGCCAGCCCCAGCATTTT. This encodes CASSLPGVSQPQHF.

The chain couples TRBV11-3 to TRBJ2-7; TRBD1 aligns across 9 bases. CDR1 is SGHNT and CDR2 is YENEEA in the germline V gene. The CDR3 has 15 residues. V was pared by 5 bases and J by 3 bases, with 8 bases of the junction left unmatched. The CDR3 DNA reads TGTGCCAGCAGCCGGGGACAGGGCCCTAACTACGAGCAGTACTTC. As protein: CASSRGQGPNYEQYF.

V and J are TRBV5-1 and TRBJ2-1; D is possibly TRBD2 (6 bases). V lost 0 bases, J lost 5 bases, and 15 bases lay in between. CDR3 length: 16 amino acids. CDR1 and CDR2 from the germline V gene are SGHRS and YFSETQ. This CDR3 reads CASSLVVRGADNEQFF. In DNA form, the CDR3 reads TGCGCCAGCAGCTTGGTAGTGCGGGGAGCCGACAATGAGCAGTTCTTC.

V gene TRBV6-1 combines with J gene TRBJ2-7, with 7 bases matching TRBD2. Germline CDR1 MNHNS, CDR2 SASEGT. After removal of 7 bases from V and 3 bases from J, the junction contained 12 bases not matched to a gene. The CDR3 consists of 15 residues. CDR3 amino acids: CASTPFVTSDYEQYF. CDR3 coding DNA: TGTGCCAGCACGCCCTTCGTCACTAGCGACTACGAGCAGTACTTC.

The chain joins TRBV6-1 to TRBJ2-5, with 9 bases identical to TRBD2. Gene TRBJ2-7 matches the end of the DNA better, so the J call may be wrong. The germline CDR1 and CDR2 sequences are MNHNS and SASEGT. The CDR3 has 15 residues. The CDR3 region has the DNA TGTGCCAGCAGTGTTTCGCTAGCGGGAACCTACGAGCAGTACTTC. This sequence encodes CASSVSLAGTYEQYF.

The rearrangement uses TRBV2 and TRBJ2-7; the D gene is possibly TRBD2 (5 bases). The CDR3 length is 13 residues. CDR1 SNHLY and CDR2 FYNNEI come from the germline V gene. The V gene lost 4 bases and the J gene lost 4 bases, with 11 bases spanning the gap. Written as DNA, the CDR3 is TGTGCCAGCAGTGGGGCGGGTAGATACGAGCAGTACTTC. Its protein product is CASSGAGRYEQYF.

The V gene is TRBV13, the J gene TRBJ2-3; 15 nucleotides agree with TRBD2. Germline V gene data show CDR1 as PRHDT and CDR2 as FYEKMQ (reference sequence). The length of the CDR3 is 19 residues. Unmatched junction bases numbered 9, after V lost 5 bases and J lost 0 bases. The CDR3 DNA reads as TGTGCCAGCAGCGCCGGACTAGCGGGGGGGAAGACTAGCACAGATACGCAGTATTTT. Encoded protein: CASSAGLAGGKTSTDTQYF.

V and J are TRBV5-1 and TRBJ2-7, with D perhaps matching TRBD2 (6 bases). The CDR3 extends over 14 amino acids. Germline CDR1 SGHRS, CDR2 YFSETQ. Trimming removed 4 bases at V and 4 bases at J, with 15 bases between. In nucleotides, the CDR3 is TGCGCCAGCAGCCCTCCGGGACTCCCTTACGAGCAGTACTTC. Encoded protein: CASSPPGLPYEQYF.

This clone came up once. CDR3 sequence (DNA): TGTGCCAGCAACGCCGGGACAGGGCATGGCTACACCTTC. This translates into CASNAGTGHGYTF. This chain uses TRBV7-9 with TRBJ1-2; 9 nucleotides agree with TRBD1. V trimming: 7 bases; J trimming: 6 bases; junction bases outside the gene matches: 6. CDR1 and CDR2 (germline): SEHNR, FQNEAQ (reference sequence). CDR3 length equals 13 residues.

The rearrangement joins TRBV27 to TRBJ2-1, with a weak D call TRBD2 (6 bases). Per the germline V gene, CDR1 is MNHEY and CDR2 is SMNVEV (reference sequence). V lost 7 bases and J 7 bases, leaving 17 bases between the germline ends. The CDR3 loop spans 14 amino acids. This CDR3 reads CASIPWAGLNEQFF. CDR3 DNA: TGTGCCAGCATACCTTGGGCGGGGCTTAATGAGCAGTTCTTC.

The V gene is TRBV5-1, the J gene TRBJ2-7, with 16 bases lining up with TRBD2. V gave up 4 bases and J gave up 1 base; unmatched junction bases: 5. CDR3 length: 17 amino acids. Germline assignment: CDR1 SGHRS and CDR2 YFSETQ. The CDR3 DNA reads TGCGCCAGCAGCCAGGGACTAGCGGGAGGGACTTCCTACGAGCAGTACTTC. This translates into CASSQGLAGGTSYEQYF.